This T cell receptor beta chain was sequenced for a study of CD8+ T cells in alopecia areata. Study at large: The drug, oral tofacitinib, was given to treated patients at 5 to 10 mg twice daily.

Peripheral blood, together with lesional scalp punch biopsies, was collected from alopecia areata patients. Reverse transcription of extracted RNA yielded cDNA, which provided the sequencing template. Sequencing was performed with immunoSEQ multiplex PCR; in TCRdb, only in-frame clones are kept and a portion is missing. The table shows hundreds of thousands of clones, with about 53% occurring only once. Germline values: CDR1 SQVTM, CDR2 ANQGSEA. This CDR3 comprises 16 residues. V dropped 3 bases and J dropped 1; count of bases not matched to a gene: 7. The chain recombines TRBV29-1 with TRBJ2-1; 9 bases match TRBD1. The TCR comes from a human donor with alopecia areata. The specimen comprised CD4+ T cells sorted from blood, sampled at week 0. CDR3 region: CSVEVKGQGSYNEQFF. In DNA, the CDR3 is TGCAGCGTTGAGGTCAAGGGACAGGGTTCCTACAATGAGCAGTTCTTC.